This TCR beta chain comes out of a study of blood T cells in healthy people across ages. Germline lookup yields CDR1 MDHEN and CDR2 SYDVKM. The CDR3 has 12 amino acids. Trimming took 9 bases from V and 3 from J, leaving 12 bases between them. The authors ran a second PCR of roughly 6 to 12 cycles using a sample-barcoded 5' primer and a J-beta primer mix. A minimum of 3 million CDR3-containing paired-end reads was obtained for each sample. TCRdb used MiXCR to reprocess the 5' RACE reads, holding one entry per CDR3 protein. The sample consists of 500,000 to 700,000 distinct CDR3 sequences, about 30% of them appearing once. This clonotype occurred many times.

The TCR comes from a woman aged 80 or older in good health. The specimen sequenced was blood. The V and J genes are TRBV28 and TRBJ2-7, with D maybe TRBD1 (6 bases). The CDR3 sequence: CASLGTNYEQYF. CDR3 coding DNA: TGTGCCAGTCTCGGGACAAACTACGAGCAGTACTTC.